These 20 T cell receptor beta chains came from one sample sequenced in a study of Graves' ophthalmopathy and Graves' hyperthyroidism. Amplification of TCR beta CDR3 regions used RNA transcripts. HTBI-primed RT-PCR formed the first round, and a multiplex PCR formed the second. TCRdb called the multiplex PCR reads again in MiXCR, with one record for every CDR3 protein. The sample lists about 210,000 distinct CDR3 sequences, about 32% seen once, with about 8.2% in the top ten. The sequencing sample was made of peripheral blood. The source is a man in his fifties or sixties with Graves' ophthalmopathy.

The chain carries TRBV11-2 and TRBJ1-1; D call uncertain. V was pared by 2 bases and J by 0 bases, with 13 bases between. The CDR3 is 16 residues long. Germline assignment: CDR1 SGHAT and CDR2 FQNNGV. The CDR3 reads CASSLSTGGLNTEAFF. CDR3 bases: TGTGCCAGCAGCTTAAGCACGGGCGGATTGAACACTGAAGCTTTCTTT.

This chain links TRBV6-2 or TRBV6-3 with TRBJ2-7; no firm D call. There are 14 residues in the CDR3. From germline, CDR1 is MNHEY and CDR2 SVGEGT. Trimming left V 2 bases short and J 6 bases short, with 14 bases between. The CDR3 sequence: CASSYRALIVEQYF. CDR3 nucleotides: TGTGCCAGCAGTTACCGGGCCCTCATCGTCGAGCAGTACTTC.

This clonotype was seen ten or more times. This chain links TRBV20-1 with TRBJ2-5; TRBD2 agrees at 11 bases. The CDR3 extends over 14 amino acids. CDR1 and CDR2 from the germline V gene are DFQATT and SNEGSKA (reference sequence). The V and J ends lost 6 bases and 10 bases, in that order; junction bases with no gene match: 13. This chain's CDR3 is CSAQTSGASRGQYF. CDR3 bases: TGCAGTGCCCAGACTAGCGGGGCGTCAAGGGGCCAGTACTTC.

This clonotype occurred many times. The chain employs TRBV29-1 and TRBJ2-5, with TRBD1 as a possible D gene (6 bases). V was cut by 4 bases and J by 5 bases, with 17 bases left in between. The germline V gene encodes CDR1 SQVTM and CDR2 ANQGSEA. The CDR3 is 14 amino acids. The CDR3 nucleotides are TGCAGCGTTGCGACACAGGGTGGACGGGAGACCCAGTACTTC. Its translation: CSVATQGGRETQYF. Full variable domain (rest looked up from reference TRBV29-1 and TRBJ2-5): SAVISQKPSRDICQRGTSLTIQCQVDSQVTMMFWYRQQPGQSLTLIATANQGSEATYESGFVIDKFPISRPNLTFSTLTVSNMSPEDSSIYLCSVATQGGRETQYFGPGTRLLVL.

The chain employs TRBV4-3 and TRBJ1-2; 8 nucleotides align to TRBD1. This CDR3 is built from 13 residues. J gave up 4 bases and V 8 bases, and 6 bases lay outside the gene matches. Germline V gene data show CDR1 as LGHNA and CDR2 as YSLEER. The CDR3 protein is CASGITGGYGYTF. DNA of the CDR3: TGCGCCAGCGGAATTACAGGGGGCTATGGCTACACCTTC.

The table lists this clonotype with many counts. The chain links TRBV12-5 to TRBJ1-3, with TRBD1 as a possible D gene (6 bases). The CDR3 runs to 13 residues. V dropped 6 bases and J dropped 4 bases, with 10 bases sitting between them. Per germline, CDR1 LGHNT and CDR2 FRNRAP. The CDR3 DNA is TGTGCTAGTGGGACAGGCACGGGAAACACCATATATTTT. This codes for CASGTGTGNTIYF. Filled out from reference TRBV12-5 and TRBJ1-3, the complete variable domain reads DARVTQTPRHKVTEMGQEVTMRCQPILGHNTVFWYRQTMMQGLELLAYFRNRAPLDDSGMPKDRFSAEMPDATLATLKIQPSEPRDSAVYFCASGTGTGNTIYFGEGSWLTVV.

This chain joins TRBV27 and TRBJ1-2; a possible D gene is TRBD1 (5 bases). Germline V CDR1 and CDR2: MNHEY, SMNVEV (reference sequence). The CDR3 totals 14 residues. V was pared by 2 bases and J by 8 bases, with 15 bases between. For the CDR3, the DNA is TGTGCCAGCAGTTTAACCGGGGCGTATGACGGCTACACCTTC. Its translation: CASSLTGAYDGYTF.

This clonotype was observed many times. The chain carries TRBV19 and TRBJ1-5; 10 positions agree with TRBD1. CDR1 and CDR2 from the germline V gene are LNHDA and SQIVND (reference sequence). The CDR3 is made up of 14 amino acids. Trimming at V came to 4 bases and at J to 4 bases, leaving 1 base not matched to a gene. CDR3 DNA sequence: TGTGCCAGTAGTAGGGGACAGGGGAATCAGCCCCAGCATTTT. This translates into CASSRGQGNQPQHF.

This clonotype was found many times. V gene TRBV6-1 combines with J gene TRBJ2-7; no reliable D call. This CDR3 comprises 11 residues. CDR1 and CDR2 (germline): MNHNS, SASEGT. V shed 4 bases and J shed 5 bases, with 6 bases lying between them. CDR3 sequence reads: CASSGYHEQYF. In DNA, the CDR3 is TGTGCCAGCAGTGGGTACCACGAGCAGTACTTC.

The rearrangement joins TRBV15 to TRBJ2-7; 7 bases line up with TRBD1. In germline, CDR1 is LNHNV, CDR2 YYDKDF (reference sequence). V trimming: 2 bases; J trimming: 1 base; junction bases outside the gene matches: 2. The CDR3 is made up of 14 amino acids. CDR3 protein: CATSRYRGSYEQYF. Written as DNA, the CDR3 is TGTGCCACCAGCAGATACAGGGGTTCCTACGAGCAGTACTTC.

This clonotype was recorded at least ten times. The genes are TRBV12-3 or TRBV12-4 and TRBJ2-7; 13 bases fit TRBD2. Trimming at V came to 6 bases and at J to 7 bases, leaving 12 bases not matched to a gene. This CDR3 spans 16 amino acids. DNA of the CDR3: TGTGCCAGCAGCGAAGGGACTAGCGGGAAATATGGGGAGCAGTACTTC. Translating gives CASSEGTSGKYGEQYF.

This clonotype was recorded at least ten times. V and J are TRBV11-2 and TRBJ2-7; D is uncertain. Per germline, CDR1 SGHAT and CDR2 FQNNGV. V was cut by 4 bases and J by 0 bases, with 10 bases left in between. The CDR3 covers 14 residues. The chain's CDR3 is CASSSRRSSYEQYF. CDR3 coding DNA: TGTGCCAGCAGCTCACGCAGAAGCTCCTACGAGCAGTACTTC.

This clonotype was detected ten times or more. V usage is TRBV10-3 and J usage is TRBJ2-3; 7 bases line up with TRBD2. This CDR3 has 15 amino acids. After removal of 4 bases from V and 3 bases from J, the junction contained 7 bases not matched to a gene. Germline assignment: CDR1 ENHRY and CDR2 SYGVKD. The CDR3 DNA reads as TGTGCCATCAGTGCCCTTCAGCGGGATACAGATACGCAGTATTTT. Translated, it gives CAISALQRDTDTQYF.

This clonotype was detected ten times or more. The V and J genes are TRBV7-2 and TRBJ2-7; D unclear. Germline CDR1 and CDR2: SGHTA and FQGNSA. The CDR3 is 15 amino acids. Trimming removed 0 bases from V and 0 bases from J, with 9 bases in between. The CDR3 region has the DNA TGTGCCAGCAGCTTAGCGGCAGGCAACTCCTACGAGCAGTACTTC. Translating gives CASSLAAGNSYEQYF.

At least ten counts were recorded for this clonotype. The CDR3 loop is CASSYQGNYEQYF. The CDR3 nucleotides read TGTGCCAGCAGTTATCAGGGGAATTACGAGCAGTACTTC. The chain uses TRBV28 and TRBJ2-7; possibly TRBD1 for D (6 bases). V was shortened by 4 bases and J by 4 bases, with 11 bases between the two germline ends. This CDR3 has 13 residues. Per germline, CDR1 MDHEN and CDR2 SYDVKM.

This clonotype was detected once. V and J are TRBV6-1 and TRBJ1-5, with 7 bases lining up with TRBD1. Germline loops: CDR1 MNHNS, CDR2 SASEGT. The CDR3 contains 15 residues. V was clipped by 7 bases and J by 1 base; unmatched bases: 7. The CDR3 here is CASIPQTGSNQPQHF. As DNA, the CDR3 is TGTGCCAGCATCCCCCAGACAGGGAGCAATCAGCCCCAGCATTTT.

This clonotype was observed at least ten times. The rearrangement links TRBV11-2 to TRBJ2-2, with TRBD1 matching 10 bases. J gave up 4 bases and V 4 bases, and 9 bases lay outside the gene matches. The CDR3 spans 17 residues. Germline V gene data show CDR1 as SGHAT and CDR2 as FQNNGV. In DNA, the CDR3 is TGTGCCAGCAGCTCACCCCCGGGACAGGGGTTCACCGGGGAGCTGTTTTTT. Translating it yields CASSSPPGQGFTGELFF.

This clonotype was detected ten times or more. The CDR3 reads CASSPSGTGELFF. As DNA, the CDR3 is TGCGCCAGCAGCCCGAGCGGCACCGGGGAGCTGTTTTTT. The J gene is TRBJ2-2, the V gene TRBV5-1; D perhaps matches TRBD2 (5 bases). The germline V and J ends were trimmed by 4 bases and 4 bases, with 8 bases remaining between them. The CDR3 spans 13 residues. Germline V gene data show CDR1 as SGHRS and CDR2 as YFSETQ.

The chain employs TRBV12-3 or TRBV12-4 and TRBJ2-7; 9 nucleotides align to TRBD1. The V gene end was trimmed by 5 bases and the J gene end by 5 bases; junction bases not matched to a gene: 10. The CDR3 runs to 15 residues. The CDR3 here is CASSPGQGAWDEQYF. CDR3 nucleotide sequence: TGTGCCAGCAGTCCGGGACAGGGCGCGTGGGACGAGCAGTACTTC.

In this sample, this clonotype turned up many times. As DNA, the CDR3 is TGTGCCAGTCAACGGACAGGGACCTTATATGGCTACACCTTC. It translates to CASQRTGTLYGYTF. The chain links TRBV19 to TRBJ1-2, with 8 bases that match TRBD1. V lost 8 bases and J lost 5; bases outside the gene matches: 10. Germline lookup yields CDR1 LNHDA and CDR2 SQIVND (reference sequence). The CDR3 covers 14 residues.